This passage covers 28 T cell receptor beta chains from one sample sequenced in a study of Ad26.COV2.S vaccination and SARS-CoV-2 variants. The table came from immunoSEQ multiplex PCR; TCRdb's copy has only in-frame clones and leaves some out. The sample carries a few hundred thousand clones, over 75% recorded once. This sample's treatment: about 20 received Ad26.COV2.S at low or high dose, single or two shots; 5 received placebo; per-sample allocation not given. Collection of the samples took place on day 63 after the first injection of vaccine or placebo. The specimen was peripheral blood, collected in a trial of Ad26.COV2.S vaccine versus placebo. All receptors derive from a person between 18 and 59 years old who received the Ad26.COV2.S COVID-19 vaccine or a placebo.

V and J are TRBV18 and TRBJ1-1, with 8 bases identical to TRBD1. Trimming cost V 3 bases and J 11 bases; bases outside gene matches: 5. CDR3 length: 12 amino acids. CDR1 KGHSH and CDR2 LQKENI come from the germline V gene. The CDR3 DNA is TGTGCCAGCTCACCGGACAGGGAATCGGCTTTCTTT. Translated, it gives CASSPDRESAFF.

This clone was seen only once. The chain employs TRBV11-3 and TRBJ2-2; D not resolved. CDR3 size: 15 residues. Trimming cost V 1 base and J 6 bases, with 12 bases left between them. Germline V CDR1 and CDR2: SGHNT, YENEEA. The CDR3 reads CASSLGPSVAGELFF. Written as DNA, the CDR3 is TGTGCCAGCAGCTTAGGCCCTTCGGTGGCCGGGGAGCTGTTTTTT.

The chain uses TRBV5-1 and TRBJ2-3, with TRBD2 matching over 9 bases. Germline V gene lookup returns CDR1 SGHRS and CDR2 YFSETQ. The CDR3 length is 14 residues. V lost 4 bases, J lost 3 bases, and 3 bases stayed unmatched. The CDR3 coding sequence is TGCGCCAGCAGCGGGCTAGCGGGGACAGATACGCAGTATTTT. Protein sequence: CASSGLAGTDTQYF.

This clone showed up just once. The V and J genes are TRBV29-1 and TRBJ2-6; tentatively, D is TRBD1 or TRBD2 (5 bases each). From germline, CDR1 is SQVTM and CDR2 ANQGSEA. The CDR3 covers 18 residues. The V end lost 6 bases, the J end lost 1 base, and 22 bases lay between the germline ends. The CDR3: CSVLTRDRTVSGANVLTF. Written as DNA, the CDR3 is TGCAGCGTCCTAACCCGGGACCGAACGGTGTCTGGGGCCAACGTCCTGACTTTC.

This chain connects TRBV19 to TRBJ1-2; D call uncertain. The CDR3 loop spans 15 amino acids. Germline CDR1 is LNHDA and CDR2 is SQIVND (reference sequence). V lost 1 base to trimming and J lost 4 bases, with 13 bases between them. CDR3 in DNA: TGTGCCAGTAGTATAGGGCGTCCAGCCCTCTATGGCTACACCTTC. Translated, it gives CASSIGRPALYGYTF. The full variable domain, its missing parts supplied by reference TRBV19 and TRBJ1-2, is DGGITQSPKYLFRKEGQNVTLSCEQNLNHDAMYWYRQDPGQGLRLIYYSQIVNDFQKGDIAEGYSVSREKKESFPLTVTSAQKNPTAFYLCASSIGRPALYGYTFGSGTRLTVV.

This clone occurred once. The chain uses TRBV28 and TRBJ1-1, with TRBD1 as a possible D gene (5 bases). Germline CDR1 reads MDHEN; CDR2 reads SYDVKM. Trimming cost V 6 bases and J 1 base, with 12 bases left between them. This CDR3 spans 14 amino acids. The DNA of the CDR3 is TGTGCCAGCAGGCTTGGGGGAGCGAACACTGAAGCTTTCTTT. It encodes CASRLGGANTEAFF.

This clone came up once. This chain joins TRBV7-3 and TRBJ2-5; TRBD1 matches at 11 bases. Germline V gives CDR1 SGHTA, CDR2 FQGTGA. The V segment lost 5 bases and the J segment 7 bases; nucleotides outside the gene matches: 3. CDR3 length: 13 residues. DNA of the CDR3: TGTGCCAGCAGCCGGGGACAGGGGGTGACCCAGTACTTC. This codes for CASSRGQGVTQYF.

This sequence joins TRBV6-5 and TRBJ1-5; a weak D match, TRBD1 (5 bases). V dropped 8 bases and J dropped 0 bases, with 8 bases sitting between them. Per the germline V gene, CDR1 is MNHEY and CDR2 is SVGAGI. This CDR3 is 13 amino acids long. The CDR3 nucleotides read TGTGCCAGCGCAGGGAATAGCAATCAGCCCCAGCATTTT. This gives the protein CASAGNSNQPQHF.

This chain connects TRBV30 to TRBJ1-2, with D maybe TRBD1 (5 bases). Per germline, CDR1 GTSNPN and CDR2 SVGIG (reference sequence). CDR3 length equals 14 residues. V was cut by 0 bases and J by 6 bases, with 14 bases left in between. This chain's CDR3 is CAWSVLGGIDGYTF. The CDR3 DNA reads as TGTGCCTGGAGTGTACTTGGGGGGATCGATGGCTACACCTTC.

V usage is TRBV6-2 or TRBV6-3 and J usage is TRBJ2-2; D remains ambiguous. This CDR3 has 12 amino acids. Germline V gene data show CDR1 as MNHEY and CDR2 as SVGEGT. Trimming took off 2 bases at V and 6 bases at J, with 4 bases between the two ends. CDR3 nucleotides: TGTGCCAGCAGTTACCCCCCCGGGGAGCTGTTTTTT. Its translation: CASSYPPGELFF.

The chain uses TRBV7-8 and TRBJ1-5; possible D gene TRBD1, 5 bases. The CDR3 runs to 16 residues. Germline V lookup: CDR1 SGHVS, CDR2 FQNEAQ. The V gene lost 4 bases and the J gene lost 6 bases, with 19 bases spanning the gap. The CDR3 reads CASSSAGGNSGQPQHF. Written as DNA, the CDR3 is TGTGCCAGCAGCTCGGCGGGGGGGAATTCTGGTCAGCCCCAGCATTTT.

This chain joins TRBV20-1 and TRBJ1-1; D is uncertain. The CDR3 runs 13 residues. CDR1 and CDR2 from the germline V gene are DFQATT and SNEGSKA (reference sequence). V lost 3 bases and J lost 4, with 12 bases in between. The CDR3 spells CSASEGRLTEAFF. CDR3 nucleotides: TGCAGTGCTAGTGAAGGGAGACTCACTGAAGCTTTCTTT.

CDR3 residues: CASSYVRGTDTQYF. CDR3 DNA sequence: TGTGCCAGCAGTTACGTCAGGGGAACAGATACGCAGTATTTT. This chain joins TRBV6-6 and TRBJ2-3; D possibly corresponds to TRBD1 (6 bases). Germline lookup yields CDR1 MNHNY and CDR2 SVGAGI (reference sequence). Trimming pared 2 bases from V and 3 bases from J, leaving 9 bases between. The CDR3 covers 14 residues.

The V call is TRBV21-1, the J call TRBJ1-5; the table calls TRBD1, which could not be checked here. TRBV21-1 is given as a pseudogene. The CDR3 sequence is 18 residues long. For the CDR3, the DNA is TGTGCCAGCAGCAAAGATGGAGACAGGACCCTGCTCAAGCAGCCCCAGCATTTT. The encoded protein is CASSKDGDRTLLKQPQHF.

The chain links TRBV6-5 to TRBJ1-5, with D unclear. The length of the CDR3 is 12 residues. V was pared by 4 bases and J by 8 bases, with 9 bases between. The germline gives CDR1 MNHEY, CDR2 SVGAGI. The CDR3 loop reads CASSSTREPQHF. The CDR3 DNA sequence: TGTGCCAGCAGTTCAACAAGGGAGCCCCAGCATTTT.

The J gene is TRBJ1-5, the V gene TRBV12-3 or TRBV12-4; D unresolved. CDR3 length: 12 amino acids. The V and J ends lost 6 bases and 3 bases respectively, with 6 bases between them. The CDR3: CASSRINQPQHF. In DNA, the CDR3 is TGTGCCAGCAGCCGCATCAATCAGCCCCAGCATTTT.

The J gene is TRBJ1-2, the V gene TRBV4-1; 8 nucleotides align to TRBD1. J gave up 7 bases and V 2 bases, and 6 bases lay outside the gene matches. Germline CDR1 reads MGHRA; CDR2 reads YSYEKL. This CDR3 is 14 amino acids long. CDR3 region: CASSQRQGAGGYTF. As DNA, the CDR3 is TGCGCCAGCAGCCAACGCCAGGGGGCAGGTGGCTACACCTTC.

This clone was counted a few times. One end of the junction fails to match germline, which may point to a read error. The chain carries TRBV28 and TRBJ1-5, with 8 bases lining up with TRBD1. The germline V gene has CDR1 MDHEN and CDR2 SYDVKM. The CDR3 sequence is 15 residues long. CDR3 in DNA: TGTGCCAGCAGTTTACCCGGACAGGGCAAGCAGCCCCAGCATTTT. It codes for CASSLPGQGKQPQHF. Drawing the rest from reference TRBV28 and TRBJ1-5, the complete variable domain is DVKVTQSSRYLVKRTGEKVFLECVQDMDHENMFWYRQDPGLGLRLIYFSYDVKMKEKGDIPEGYSVSREKKERFSLILESASTNQTSMYLCASSLPGQGKQPQHFGDGTRLSIL.

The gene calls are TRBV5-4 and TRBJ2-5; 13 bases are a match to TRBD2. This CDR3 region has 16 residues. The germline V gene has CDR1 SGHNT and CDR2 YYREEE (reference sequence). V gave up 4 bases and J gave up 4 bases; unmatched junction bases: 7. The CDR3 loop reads CASSTGLAGDRETQYF. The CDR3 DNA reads TGTGCCAGCAGCACTGGACTAGCGGGGGACAGAGAGACCCAGTACTTC.

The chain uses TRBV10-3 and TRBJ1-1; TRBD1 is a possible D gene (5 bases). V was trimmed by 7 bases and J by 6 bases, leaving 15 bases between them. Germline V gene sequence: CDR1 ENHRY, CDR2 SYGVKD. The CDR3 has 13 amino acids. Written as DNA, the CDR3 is TGTGCCATCACCCCGGGGGATACGGCTGAAGCTTTCTTT. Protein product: CAITPGDTAEAFF.

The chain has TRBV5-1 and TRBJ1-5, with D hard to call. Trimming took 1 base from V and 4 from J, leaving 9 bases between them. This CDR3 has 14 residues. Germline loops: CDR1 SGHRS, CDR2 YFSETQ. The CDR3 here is CASSLSANNQPQHF. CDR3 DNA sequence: TGCGCCAGCAGCTTGTCCGCAAATAATCAGCCCCAGCATTTT. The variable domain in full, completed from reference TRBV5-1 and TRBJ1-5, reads KAGVTQTPRYLIKTRGQQVTLSCSPISGHRSVSWYQQTPGQGLQFLFEYFSETQRNKGNFPGRFSGRQFSNSRSEMNVSTLELGDSALYLCASSLSANNQPQHFGDGTRLSIL.

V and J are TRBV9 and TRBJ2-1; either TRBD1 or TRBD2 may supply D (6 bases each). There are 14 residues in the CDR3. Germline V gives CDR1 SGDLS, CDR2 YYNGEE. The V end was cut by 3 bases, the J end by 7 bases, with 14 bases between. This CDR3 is CASSGVGGTNEQFF. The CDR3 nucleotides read TGTGCCAGCAGCGGCGTGGGGGGCACAAATGAGCAGTTCTTC.

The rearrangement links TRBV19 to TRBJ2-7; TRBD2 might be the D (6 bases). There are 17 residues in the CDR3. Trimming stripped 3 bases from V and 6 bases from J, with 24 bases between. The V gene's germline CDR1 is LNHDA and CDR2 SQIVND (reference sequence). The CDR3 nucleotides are TGTGCCAGTAGTATGGAGGAGGGCGCCGACCGAGGGCGCGAGCAGTACTTC. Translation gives CASSMEEGADRGREQYF.

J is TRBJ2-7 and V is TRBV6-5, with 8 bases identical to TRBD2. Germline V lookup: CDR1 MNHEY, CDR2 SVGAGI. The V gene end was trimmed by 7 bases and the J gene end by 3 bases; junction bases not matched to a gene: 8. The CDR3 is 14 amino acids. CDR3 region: CASTKGLAGYEQYF. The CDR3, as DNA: TGTGCCAGCACCAAGGGGCTAGCGGGCTACGAGCAGTACTTC.

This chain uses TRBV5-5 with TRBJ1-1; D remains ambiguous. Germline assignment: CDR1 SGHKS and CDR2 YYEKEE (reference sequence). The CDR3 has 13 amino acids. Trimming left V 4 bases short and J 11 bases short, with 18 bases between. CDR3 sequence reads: CASSLSGQKLAFF. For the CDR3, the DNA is TGTGCCAGCAGCCTCTCGGGCCAGAAGTTGGCTTTCTTT.

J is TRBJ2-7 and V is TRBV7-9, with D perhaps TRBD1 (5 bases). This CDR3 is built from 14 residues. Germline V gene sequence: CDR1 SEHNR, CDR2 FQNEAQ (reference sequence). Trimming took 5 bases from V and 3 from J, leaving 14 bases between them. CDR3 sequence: CASSAAGHHYEQYF. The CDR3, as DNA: TGTGCCAGCAGCGCGGCTGGACACCACTACGAGCAGTACTTC.

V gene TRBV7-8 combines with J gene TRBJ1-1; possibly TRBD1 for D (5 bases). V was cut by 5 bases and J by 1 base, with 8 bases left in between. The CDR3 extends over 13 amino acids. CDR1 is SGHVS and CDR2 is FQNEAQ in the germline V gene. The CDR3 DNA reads TGTGCCAGCAGCGGGGGAGGGAACACTGAAGCTTTCTTT. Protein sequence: CASSGGGNTEAFF.

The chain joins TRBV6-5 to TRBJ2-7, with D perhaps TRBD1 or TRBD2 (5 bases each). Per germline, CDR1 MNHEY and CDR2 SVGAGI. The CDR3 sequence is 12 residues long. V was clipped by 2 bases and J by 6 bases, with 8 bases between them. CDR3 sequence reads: CASSYRGREQYF. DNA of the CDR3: TGTGCCAGCAGTTACAGGGGACGCGAGCAGTACTTC.